This T cell receptor beta chain was sequenced for a study of CD8+CD57+ T cells in acquired aplastic anemia. This clonotype was detected only once. Genomic DNA, serving as template, underwent TCR beta VDJ and CDR3 profiling. TCRdb reanalysed the reads using MiXCR and keeps one entry per CDR3 protein. The sample has 65,000 to 85,000 distinct CDR3 sequences, roughly half seen once. Between the trimmed V and J ends, which lost 5 bases and 6 bases, there was a span of 21 bases. Per germline, CDR1 SGHAT and CDR2 FQDESV (reference sequence). This CDR3 comprises 16 residues. Input material: sorted CD4+, CD8+, or CD8+CD57+ T cells (not recorded which) from PBMCs. The source is a human donor in good health, serving as a control. This chain joins TRBV11-1 and TRBJ2-3; tentatively, D is TRBD2 (6 bases). The CDR3 here is CASSVDGGASADTQYF. The CDR3 bases are TGTGCCAGCAGCGTAGATGGCGGGGCATCGGCCGATACGCAGTATTTT.